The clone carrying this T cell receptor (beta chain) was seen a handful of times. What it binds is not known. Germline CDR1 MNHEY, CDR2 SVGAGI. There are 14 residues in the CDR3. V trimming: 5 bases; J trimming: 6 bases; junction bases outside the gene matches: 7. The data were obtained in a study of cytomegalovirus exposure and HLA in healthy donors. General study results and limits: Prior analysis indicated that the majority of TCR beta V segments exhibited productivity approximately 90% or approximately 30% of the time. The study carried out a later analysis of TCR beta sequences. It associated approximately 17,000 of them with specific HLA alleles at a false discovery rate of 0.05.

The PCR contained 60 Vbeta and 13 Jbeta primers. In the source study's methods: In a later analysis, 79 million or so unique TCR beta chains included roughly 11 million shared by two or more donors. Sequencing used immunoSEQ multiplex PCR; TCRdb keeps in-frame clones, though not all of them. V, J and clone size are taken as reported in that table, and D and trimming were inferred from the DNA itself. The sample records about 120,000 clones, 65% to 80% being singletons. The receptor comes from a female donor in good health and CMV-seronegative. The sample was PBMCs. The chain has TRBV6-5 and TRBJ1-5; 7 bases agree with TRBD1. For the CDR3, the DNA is TGTGCCAGCAGTCGGACAGGCGTAGGTCAGCCCCAGCATTTT. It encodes CASSRTGVGQPQHF.